Given below is one TCR beta chain in context. This entry is derived from a study of CD8+CD57+ T cells in acquired aplastic anemia. Genomic DNA constituted the template upon which TCR beta VDJ and CDR3 profiling was performed. Each CDR3 protein gets one entry after TCRdb re-called the reads with MiXCR. Counted here are approximately 220,000 distinct CDR3 sequences, approximately 50% occurring once; the ten biggest clones make up roughly 8%. Before being chosen for sequencing, patients had shown CD8+CD57+ cell expansion by flow cytometry. The germline V and J ends were trimmed by 5 bases and 5 bases, with 25 bases remaining between them. The CDR3 length is 17 residues. CDR1 is SEHNR, CDR2 FQNEAQ, per germline (reference sequence).

This receptor was taken from a human donor with aplastic anemia. The chain couples TRBV7-9 to TRBJ2-7, with D perhaps TRBD2 (6 bases). Sequenced material: sorted CD4+, CD8+, or CD8+CD57+ T cells (not recorded which) from PBMCs. CDR3 in amino acids: CASSQAPPGEIGNEQYF. The CDR3 DNA reads as TGTGCCAGCAGCCAAGCCCCCCCGGGGGAAATAGGGAACGAGCAGTACTTC. Complete variable domain (other parts from reference TRBV7-9 and TRBJ2-7): DTGVSQNPRHKITKRGQNVTFRCDPISEHNRLYWYRQTLGQGPEFLTYFQNEAQLEKSRLLSDRFSAERPKGSFSTLEIQRTEQGDSAMYLCASSQAPPGEIGNEQYFGPGTRLTVT.